This TCR beta chain was captured by sequencing in a study of OX40 agonist ivuxolimab in advanced cancers. Study outcomes and limitations: The investigators did not determine what antigen specificity the expanded peripheral T cells had.

With respect to this clone: Its antigen is unknown.

Produced via immunoSEQ multiplex PCR; TCRdb's table is partial and in-frame only. Of 65,000 to 80,000 clones in the sample, around nine tenths were seen once. The clonotype comes from an adult with an advanced solid tumor such as melanoma, head and neck, liver or kidney cancer. The source material was CD4+ or CD8+ T cells sorted from blood, sampled in a trial of the OX40 agonist ivuxolimab.

The CDR3 sequence is CASTVTGGSGNTIYF. The CDR3, as DNA: TGTGCCAGCACCGTAACAGGGGGCTCTGGAAACACCATATATTTT. The chain is built from TRBV6-6 and TRBJ1-3; 8 positions agree with TRBD1. Germline V lookup: CDR1 MNHNY, CDR2 SVGAGI (reference sequence). Trimming at V came to 7 bases and at J to 0 bases, leaving 5 bases not matched to a gene. The CDR3 spans 15 residues.